Below, 24 T cell receptor beta chains from the same sample are listed, as sequenced in a study of CD8 T cells in ankylosing spondylitis. One entry per CDR3 protein, called by TCRdb with MiXCR from the 5' RACE reads. Among some 130,000 distinct CDR3 sequences listed, about a tenth were seen once. Sequences were obtained from blood, either unsorted or a sorted T cell fraction (not recorded which). The receptors stem from a male donor with ankylosing spondylitis or in good health (not recorded which).

The V gene is TRBV20-1, the J gene TRBJ2-1, with 7 bases fitting TRBD2. CDR1 and CDR2 from the germline V gene are DFQATT and SNEGSKA (reference sequence). The ends lost 4 bases at V and 4 bases at J; junction bases unmatched: 7. The CDR3 extends over 14 amino acids. The CDR3 coding sequence is TGCAGTGCTACCTACAGCGGGACTTACAATGAGCAGTTCTTC. It codes for CSATYSGTYNEQFF.

CDR3 region: CASSQEPRTENNEQFF. For the CDR3, the DNA is TGTGCCAGCAGCCAAGAACCGAGGACCGAAAACAATGAGCAGTTCTTC. This chain joins TRBV4-2 and TRBJ2-1; D unresolved. This CDR3 is built from 16 residues. Germline V CDR1 and CDR2: LGHNA, YNFKEQ. With 0 bases removed from V and 5 bases from J, the gap between germline ends came to 14 bases.

Many counts were recorded for this clonotype. This chain uses TRBV12-3 or TRBV12-4 with TRBJ2-7; 10 bases match TRBD2. V dropped 3 bases and J dropped 5; count of bases not matched to a gene: 4. CDR3 length: 14 amino acids. The CDR3 coding sequence is TGTGCCAGCAGTTTCTCTAGCGGGAGCCACGAGCAGTACTTC. It specifies CASSFSSGSHEQYF.

The J gene is TRBJ2-1, the V gene TRBV7-2, with 7 bases lining up with TRBD1. The CDR3 loop spans 16 amino acids. The germline CDR1 and CDR2 sequences are SGHTA and FQGNSA. V shed 6 bases, J shed 10 bases, and the junction held 18 bases outside the gene matches. As DNA, the CDR3 is TGTGCCAGCAGTCAAGCGGATGACAGGGTGAGCCGAGAGCAGTTCTTC. Residues: CASSQADDRVSREQFF.

The rearrangement joins TRBV20-1 to TRBJ1-5; maybe TRBD1 (6 bases). Trimming left V 3 bases short and J 1 base short, with 19 bases between. Germline V gene sequence: CDR1 DFQATT, CDR2 SNEGSKA (reference sequence). CDR3 length: 17 residues. As DNA, the CDR3 is TGCAGTGCTAGCGGACAGCCCCAGGGAGGGAGCAATCAGCCCCAGCATTTT. Encoded protein: CSASGQPQGGSNQPQHF.

This chain connects TRBV7-2 to TRBJ2-4, with 11 bases matching TRBD2. V was clipped by 2 bases and J by 8 bases; unmatched bases: 8. Germline V gene sequence: CDR1 SGHTA, CDR2 FQGNSA. There are 16 residues in the CDR3. This CDR3 reads CASSLSPGLAGYIQYF. The CDR3 nucleotides read TGTGCCAGCAGCTTAAGCCCCGGACTAGCGGGTTACATTCAGTACTTC.

This clonotype has ten or more counts. V gene TRBV20-1 combines with J gene TRBJ2-3; TRBD2 agrees at 8 bases. In germline, CDR1 is DFQATT, CDR2 SNEGSKA (reference sequence). The CDR3 sequence is 15 residues long. After removal of 5 bases from V and 4 bases from J, the junction contained 11 bases not matched to a gene. The CDR3 is CSAVTGGPLSDTQYF. CDR3 DNA: TGCAGTGCTGTCACGGGAGGGCCTCTCTCAGATACGCAGTATTTT.

This clonotype has at least ten counts. The CDR3 protein is CATSNRGRTDTQYF. The DNA for the CDR3 is TGTGCCACCAGCAACAGGGGGCGCACAGATACGCAGTATTTT. The rearrangement joins TRBV15 to TRBJ2-3; 9 nucleotides agree with TRBD1. The germline V gene encodes CDR1 LNHNV and CDR2 YYDKDF (reference sequence). The CDR3 spans 14 residues. The V segment lost 4 bases and the J segment 1 base; nucleotides outside the gene matches: 0.

This clonotype was seen many times. The V call is TRBV5-1, the J call TRBJ2-1; the D call may be TRBD1 or TRBD2 (5 bases each). The V gene lost 4 bases and the J gene lost 0 bases, with 11 bases spanning the gap. The CDR3 length is 15 residues. CDR1 and CDR2 from the germline V gene are SGHRS and YFSETQ. CDR3: CASSTGTSSYNEQFF. Written as DNA, the CDR3 is TGCGCCAGCAGCACCGGGACGAGCTCCTACAATGAGCAGTTCTTC.

Ten or more counts support this clonotype. The chain recombines TRBV5-5 with TRBJ2-3; D remains unclear. CDR1 and CDR2 (germline): SGHKS, YYEKEE (reference sequence). This CDR3 region has 15 residues. V was clipped by 0 bases and J by 0 bases, with 8 bases between them. CDR3 DNA: TGTGCCAGCAGCTTGGGCTTCACTAGCACAGATACGCAGTATTTT. This encodes CASSLGFTSTDTQYF.

This clonotype was recorded a few times. The chain employs TRBV11-2 and TRBJ2-3, with TRBD2 matching over 10 bases. Germline V lookup: CDR1 SGHAT, CDR2 FQNNGV. There are 15 residues in the CDR3. V gave up 4 bases and J gave up 4 bases; unmatched junction bases: 5. The chain's CDR3 is CASSWIAGGADTQYF. The CDR3 region has the DNA TGTGCCAGCAGCTGGATAGCGGGAGGCGCAGATACGCAGTATTTT.

This clonotype was counted many times. V usage is TRBV20-1 and J usage is TRBJ2-2, with 10 positions matching TRBD2. The CDR3 covers 15 residues. Trimming at V came to 5 bases and at J to 7 bases, leaving 10 bases not matched to a gene. Germline values: CDR1 DFQATT, CDR2 SNEGSKA (reference sequence). The CDR3 DNA is TGCAGTGCTGACCACCTAGCGGGAGCGTACGGGGAGCTGTTTTTT. It is translated as CSADHLAGAYGELFF.

At least ten counts were recorded for this clonotype. V is TRBV7-2 and J is TRBJ2-3, with 8 bases lining up with TRBD1. Germline V CDR1 and CDR2: SGHTA, FQGNSA. This CDR3 has 17 residues. V gave up 0 bases and J gave up 2 bases; unmatched junction bases: 7. CDR3 amino acids: CASSLAPGTGDTDTQYF. As DNA, the CDR3 is TGTGCCAGCAGCTTAGCCCCCGGGACAGGAGACACAGATACGCAGTATTTT. Complete variable domain (other parts from reference TRBV7-2 and TRBJ2-3): GAGVSQSPSNKVTEKGKDVELRCDPISGHTALYWYRQSLGQGLEFLIYFQGNSAPDKSGLPSDRFSAERTGGSVSTLTIQRTQQEDSAVYLCASSLAPGTGDTDTQYFGPGTRLTVL.

The rearrangement uses TRBV5-1 and TRBJ2-2, with 10 bases lining up with TRBD1. Germline assignment: CDR1 SGHRS and CDR2 YFSETQ. The CDR3 loop spans 16 amino acids. With V trimmed by 4 bases and J by 4 bases, 7 bases remained unmatched. CDR3 nucleotides: TGCGCCAGCAGCCCCCTGCGGACAGGGGGCACCGGGGAGCTGTTTTTT. It is translated as CASSPLRTGGTGELFF.

The J gene is TRBJ2-7, the V gene TRBV20-1; no firm D call. The germline V gene encodes CDR1 DFQATT and CDR2 SNEGSKA (reference sequence). The length of the CDR3 is 15 residues. V was pared by 3 bases and J by 2 bases, with 17 bases between. The CDR3 reads CSASGKVGSTYEQYF. CDR3 sequence (DNA): TGCAGTGCTAGTGGGAAGGTCGGCTCCACCTACGAGCAGTACTTC.

Many counts were recorded for this clonotype. V gene TRBV12-3 or TRBV12-4 combines with J gene TRBJ2-1; 8 bases map to TRBD1. Trimming took 6 bases from V and 9 from J; bases not matched to a gene: 16. The CDR3 runs 16 residues. The CDR3 bases are TGTGCCAGCAGGTTGGGGACAGGCGGCATTGCAATTGAGCAGTTCTTC. The encoded protein is CASRLGTGGIAIEQFF.

This clonotype was detected ten times or more. V and J are TRBV12-3 or TRBV12-4 and TRBJ2-7; D not resolved. The V end was cut by 0 bases, the J end by 3 bases, with 3 bases between. The CDR3 runs 12 residues. The DNA for the CDR3 is TGTGCCAGCAGTTTAGCCGACTACGAGCAGTACTTC. Translation gives CASSLADYEQYF.

Only one count was recorded for this clonotype. The gene calls are TRBV15 and TRBJ2-1, with 8 nucleotides matching TRBD2. V trimming: 3 bases; J trimming: 5 bases; junction bases outside the gene matches: 3. CDR1 is LNHNV, CDR2 YYDKDF, per germline (reference sequence). This CDR3 comprises 14 residues. The chain's CDR3 is CATSSSGNNNEQFF. The CDR3 bases are TGTGCCACCAGCAGTAGCGGGAATAACAATGAGCAGTTCTTC.

This clonotype was counted ten times or more. The chain couples TRBV6-2 or TRBV6-3 to TRBJ2-7; D ambiguous. V gave up 6 bases and J gave up 0 bases, with 15 bases separating them. The CDR3 runs to 15 residues. Germline V gives CDR1 MNHEY, CDR2 SVGEGT. The CDR3 spells CASSSQWASSYEQYF. The CDR3 DNA sequence: TGTGCCAGCAGCTCCCAGTGGGCGAGCTCCTACGAGCAGTACTTC.

This clonotype was observed a handful of times. The chain employs TRBV5-1 and TRBJ2-3, with 10 bases aligning to TRBD2. J lost 3 bases, V lost 4 bases, and 11 bases had no gene match. The CDR3 is made up of 17 amino acids. CDR1 and CDR2 (germline): SGHRS, YFSETQ. CDR3 in DNA: TGCGCCAGCAGCCCCCCTTGGGCTAGCGGGAGTACAGATACGCAGTATTTT. Translated, it gives CASSPPWASGSTDTQYF.

In this sample, this clonotype turned up many times. The chain recombines TRBV25-1 with TRBJ2-3; 8 nucleotides align to TRBD2. J lost 5 bases, V lost 7 bases, and 8 bases had no gene match. The germline V gene encodes CDR1 MGHDK and CDR2 SYGVNS. CDR3 length equals 14 residues. In DNA form, the CDR3 reads TGTGCCAGCACAGTAGCGGGACTTGGAGATACGCAGTATTTT. Its translation: CASTVAGLGDTQYF.

The rearrangement links TRBV18 to TRBJ2-5; a possible D gene is TRBD1 (7 bases). This CDR3 comprises 15 residues. The germline CDR1 and CDR2 sequences are KGHSH and LQKENI. The germline V and J ends were trimmed by 1 base and 1 base, with 10 bases remaining between them. CDR3 DNA: TGTGCCAGCTCACCACGACAGGGACTCCAAGAGACCCAGTACTTC. This sequence encodes CASSPRQGLQETQYF.

This clonotype was seen ten or more times. This chain joins TRBV7-9 and TRBJ2-7, with no clear D. V was cut by 3 bases and J by 3 bases, with 6 bases left in between. The CDR3 is made up of 12 amino acids. CDR1 is SEHNR and CDR2 is FQNEAQ in the germline V gene (reference sequence). The CDR3 sequence: CASSFTDYEQYF. CDR3 bases: TGTGCCAGCAGCTTTACAGACTACGAGCAGTACTTC.

V usage is TRBV2 and J usage is TRBJ2-7; 9 bases align to TRBD1. V was clipped by 5 bases and J by 3 bases; unmatched bases: 23. CDR1 SNHLY and CDR2 FYNNEI come from the germline V gene. This CDR3 is built from 20 residues. This CDR3 is CASSPFDRGAFGLVNYEQYF. CDR3 DNA: TGTGCCAGCAGTCCTTTCGACAGGGGGGCTTTTGGGCTAGTTAACTACGAGCAGTACTTC.